The 29 T cell receptor beta chains reported below all come from one sample, sequenced in a study of blood T cell repertoires in COVID-19. The table came from immunoSEQ multiplex PCR; TCRdb's copy has only in-frame clones and leaves some out. The sample yields 300,000 to 350,000 clones, approximately 89% seen once. Sequenced sample: PBMCs or T cells enriched from blood (not recorded which). These receptor sequences come from a woman aged 25 to 39 who had recovered from COVID-19.

V and J are TRBV7-9 and TRBJ2-1; 7 nucleotides match TRBD1. Trimming at V came to 5 bases and at J to 3 bases, leaving 7 bases not matched to a gene. This CDR3 has 15 residues. Germline values: CDR1 SEHNR, CDR2 FQNEAQ (reference sequence). CDR3 sequence (DNA): TGTGCCAGCAGCCGTACAGGGGCGTTCTACAATGAGCAGTTCTTC. Translation gives CASSRTGAFYNEQFF.

This clone came up once. This chain uses TRBV12-3 or TRBV12-4 with TRBJ1-5; perhaps TRBD1 as D (5 bases). The CDR3 covers 13 residues. Trimming shortened V by 5 bases and J by 5 bases, and 10 bases separated the two germline ends. The CDR3: CASSHLQDQPQHF. As DNA, the CDR3 is TGTGCCAGCAGTCACCTACAGGATCAGCCCCAGCATTTT.

The rearrangement joins TRBV5-1 to TRBJ2-5, with TRBD2 identical over 7 bases. The germline CDR1 and CDR2 sequences are SGHRS and YFSETQ. The CDR3 is 16 amino acids. V lost 0 bases to trimming and J lost 4 bases; unmatched junction nucleotides: 9. CDR3 coding DNA: TGCGCCAGCAGCTTGGCCTTGAGGACGGGAGGAGAGACCCAGTACTTC. Residues: CASSLALRTGGETQYF.

This clone has just one count. CDR3 coding DNA: TGCGCCAGCAGCTTGATGGCAGGGCGAAAGACTGAAGCTTTCTTT. This encodes CASSLMAGRKTEAFF. This chain connects TRBV5-1 to TRBJ1-1, with D perhaps TRBD1 (5 bases). This CDR3 has 15 residues. The ends were cut back, 1 base at V and 5 bases at J, with 15 bases in the middle. Germline V gene data show CDR1 as SGHRS and CDR2 as YFSETQ.

CDR3 nucleotides: TGTGCCACGGGGGGTGGGATGGGGGCTGGCACAGATACGCAGTATTTT. This gives the protein CATGGGMGAGTDTQYF. This chain uses TRBV10-3 with TRBJ2-3; D is possibly TRBD2 (7 bases). Trimming shortened V by 10 bases and J by 1 base, and 21 bases separated the two germline ends. This CDR3 comprises 16 residues. The V gene's germline CDR1 is ENHRY and CDR2 SYGVKD.

The V gene is TRBV5-1, the J gene TRBJ2-2; 13 bases are a match to TRBD2. This CDR3 is built from 16 residues. V gave up 4 bases and J gave up 5 bases; unmatched junction bases: 5. Germline CDR1 and CDR2: SGHRS and YFSETQ. The CDR3 sequence is CASSPWTSGGTGELFF. CDR3 DNA: TGCGCCAGCAGCCCGTGGACTAGCGGGGGAACCGGGGAGCTGTTTTTT.

This clone occurred a few times. The chain joins TRBV6-5 to TRBJ2-4; TRBD1 agrees at 7 bases. V was clipped by 4 bases and J by 0 bases; unmatched bases: 3. CDR3 size: 15 residues. From germline, CDR1 is MNHEY and CDR2 SVGAGI. For the CDR3, the DNA is TGTGCCAGCAGTTCGGGACAGTCAGCCAAAAACATTCAGTACTTC. Translation gives CASSSGQSAKNIQYF.

V gene TRBV28 combines with J gene TRBJ2-1, with 10 bases aligning to TRBD2. Germline CDR1 is MDHEN and CDR2 is SYDVKM. With V trimmed by 4 bases and J by 11 bases, 11 bases remained unmatched. The CDR3 is made up of 15 amino acids. The CDR3 region has the DNA TGTGCCAGCAGTTCACTAGCGGGACGACGACGTCAGCAGTTCTTC. This codes for CASSSLAGRRRQQFF.

This clone was observed once. The chain joins TRBV11-3 to TRBJ2-1; TRBD1 agrees at 7 bases. The V gene end was trimmed by 5 bases and the J gene end by 10 bases; junction bases not matched to a gene: 14. The germline V gene encodes CDR1 SGHNT and CDR2 YENEEA. The CDR3 sequence is 15 residues long. The CDR3 is CASSARQGMISEQFF. Written as DNA, the CDR3 is TGTGCCAGCAGCGCCAGACAGGGCATGATTTCCGAGCAGTTCTTC. Filled out from reference TRBV11-3 and TRBJ2-1, the complete variable domain reads EAGVVQSPRYKIIEKKQPVAFWCNPISGHNTLYWYLQNLGQGPELLIRYENEEAVDDSQLPKDRFSAERLKGVDSTLKIQPAELGDSAVYLCASSARQGMISEQFFGPGTRLTVL.

J is TRBJ1-3 and V is TRBV28; D perhaps matches TRBD1 (6 bases). CDR3 length: 17 amino acids. V was shortened by 2 bases and J by 2 bases, with 16 bases between the two germline ends. From germline, CDR1 is MDHEN and CDR2 SYDVKM. CDR3 residues: CASSLPNVAGAGNTIYF. CDR3 nucleotides: TGTGCCAGCAGTTTACCCAACGTAGCAGGGGCTGGAAACACCATATATTTT.

The chain combines TRBV12-5 with TRBJ1-2; possible D gene TRBD1, 5 bases. V shed 6 bases and J shed 4 bases, with 6 bases lying between them. The CDR3 totals 11 residues. Germline CDR1 and CDR2: LGHNT and FRNRAP. CDR3 sequence: CASGQGYGYTF. The DNA for the CDR3 is TGTGCTAGTGGGCAGGGCTATGGCTACACCTTC.

The rearrangement uses TRBV29-1 and TRBJ1-4; D might be TRBD1 (5 bases). Germline V CDR1 and CDR2: SQVTM, ANQGSEA. This CDR3 region has 14 residues. V was cut by 6 bases and J by 8 bases, with 19 bases left in between. Here the CDR3 reads CSVAQRSQGEKLFF. The CDR3 DNA is TGCAGCGTCGCACAGAGGTCCCAGGGAGAAAAACTGTTTTTT.

This rearrangement joins TRBV5-4 to TRBJ2-1, with a possible D match to TRBD2 (5 bases). The length of the CDR3 is 13 residues. V was trimmed by 0 bases and J by 10 bases, leaving 11 bases between them. Germline assignment: CDR1 SGHNT and CDR2 YYREEE (reference sequence). The CDR3 protein is CASSLDAGNEQFF. The CDR3 nucleotides read TGTGCCAGCAGCTTGGATGCGGGCAACGAGCAGTTCTTC.

The chain uses TRBV5-1 and TRBJ2-7; 8 nucleotides agree with TRBD1. The V gene end was trimmed by 0 bases and the J gene end by 6 bases; junction bases not matched to a gene: 8. Germline values: CDR1 SGHRS, CDR2 YFSETQ. This CDR3 comprises 15 residues. The CDR3 bases are TGCGCCAGCAGCTTGGCCGGACAGGGTTTCGGCGAGCAGTACTTC. It codes for CASSLAGQGFGEQYF.

This rearrangement joins TRBV30 to TRBJ1-5; weak D call: TRBD1 (5 bases). This CDR3 has 14 amino acids. Germline values: CDR1 GTSNPN, CDR2 SVGIG (reference sequence). V dropped 5 bases and J dropped 5 bases, with 16 bases sitting between them. The CDR3 DNA reads as TGTGCCTGGCGACGCCCGGGGGGTGATCAGCCCCAGCATTTT. Protein sequence: CAWRRPGGDQPQHF.

The V gene is TRBV30, the J gene TRBJ2-3; D not resolved. The CDR3 loop spans 15 amino acids. Germline CDR1 reads GTSNPN; CDR2 reads SVGIG (reference sequence). V dropped 0 bases and J dropped 2 bases, with 12 bases sitting between them. Here the CDR3 reads CAWSVLGPHTDTQYF. The CDR3 coding sequence is TGTGCCTGGAGTGTTTTGGGCCCCCACACAGATACGCAGTATTTT.

The chain joins TRBV27 to TRBJ2-7, with 12 bases matching TRBD2. The CDR3 has 15 residues. Germline V CDR1 and CDR2: MNHEY, SMNVEV (reference sequence). The junction had 0 bases not matched to a gene; V was cut back by 0 bases and J by 3 bases. The CDR3 region has the DNA TGTGCCAGCAGTTTATCACTAGCGGGAGGCTACGAGCAGTACTTC. This encodes CASSLSLAGGYEQYF.

The chain couples TRBV18 to TRBJ1-5; D ambiguous. This CDR3 has 14 amino acids. Trimming took 2 bases from V and 4 from J, leaving 9 bases between them. Per the germline V gene, CDR1 is KGHSH and CDR2 is LQKENI. As DNA, the CDR3 is TGTGCCAGCTCACCAGTGAGTGAGAATCAGCCCCAGCATTTT. Amino acids: CASSPVSENQPQHF.

The chain joins TRBV7-2 to TRBJ1-2; 12 bases map to TRBD1. Looked up from germline, CDR1 is SGHTA and CDR2 is FQGNSA. This CDR3 region has 15 residues. Unmatched junction bases numbered 6, after V lost 4 bases and J lost 6 bases. The CDR3 is CASSWDRGRSDGYTF. Written as DNA, the CDR3 is TGTGCCAGCAGCTGGGACAGGGGGCGCTCGGATGGCTACACCTTC.

The rearrangement uses TRBV5-4 and TRBJ2-5; 9 nucleotides agree with TRBD2. The CDR3 extends over 14 amino acids. With V trimmed by 4 bases and J by 4 bases, 5 bases remained unmatched. Per the germline V gene, CDR1 is SGHNT and CDR2 is YYREEE (reference sequence). The CDR3 coding sequence is TGTGCCAGCAGCGGGGGACTAGCTCCAGAGACCCAGTACTTC. Protein sequence: CASSGGLAPETQYF. The full variable domain, with the rest looked up from reference TRBV5-4 and TRBJ2-5, is ETGVTQSPTHLIKTRGQQVTLRCSSQSGHNTVSWYQQALGQGPQFIFQYYREEENGRGNFPPRFSGLQFPNYSSELNVNALELDDSALYLCASSGGLAPETQYFGPGTRLLVL.

This chain links TRBV30 with TRBJ1-5; unclear D gene. Germline-derived CDR1 and CDR2 are GTSNPN and SVGIG (reference sequence). The CDR3 extends over 14 amino acids. V dropped 3 bases and J dropped 4 bases, with 13 bases sitting between them. CDR3 nucleotides: TGTGCCTGGAGCCGAGGGTCGCGGAATCAGCCCCAGCATTTT. Encoded protein: CAWSRGSRNQPQHF.

This clone was counted a few times. The CDR3: CASGLVRGAGDTGELFF. Written as DNA, the CDR3 is TGTGCTAGTGGTTTGGTAAGGGGTGCGGGAGACACCGGGGAGCTGTTTTTT. The rearrangement uses TRBV12-5 and TRBJ2-2, with 7 bases fitting TRBD2. Trimming removed 0 bases from V and 3 bases from J; junction bases left unmatched: 7. This CDR3 comprises 17 residues. Germline CDR1 LGHNT, CDR2 FRNRAP.

The gene calls are TRBV6-5 and TRBJ2-7; weak D call: TRBD2 (6 bases). This CDR3 is 14 amino acids long. Per the germline V gene, CDR1 is MNHEY and CDR2 is SVGAGI. Trimming pared 4 bases from V and 4 bases from J, leaving 14 bases between. CDR3 nucleotides: TGTGCCAGCAGTTCCCCGGGACTGTCATACGAGCAGTACTTC. Protein product: CASSSPGLSYEQYF.

The rearrangement joins TRBV25-1 to TRBJ2-3; the match to TRBD2 covers 11 bases. Per germline, CDR1 MGHDK and CDR2 SYGVNS. The CDR3 has 16 residues. Unmatched junction bases numbered 8, after V lost 5 bases and J lost 4 bases. The CDR3 DNA reads TGTGCCAGCAGTCGTGGAACTAGCGGGAGATCAGATACGCAGTATTTT. This sequence encodes CASSRGTSGRSDTQYF.

V usage is TRBV11-2 and J usage is TRBJ2-6, with a tentative D call TRBD1 (6 bases). The CDR3 loop spans 17 amino acids. Per germline, CDR1 SGHAT and CDR2 FQNNGV. V was cut by 5 bases and J by 0 bases, with 14 bases left in between. The CDR3 loop reads CASSTGQPTSGANVLTF. The CDR3 DNA is TGTGCCAGCAGCACGGGACAACCTACCTCTGGGGCCAACGTCCTGACTTTC.

The V and J genes are TRBV9 and TRBJ1-2; 8 bases line up with TRBD1. The trim removed 5 bases at V and 5 bases at J, leaving 20 bases unmatched. CDR3 length: 18 residues. Looked up from germline, CDR1 is SGDLS and CDR2 is YYNGEE. CDR3 nucleotide sequence: TGTGCCAGCAGTAGACTTGACAGGGGTTATTATAACCGGTATGGCTACACCTTC. Its protein product is CASSRLDRGYYNRYGYTF.

Concerning this clone itself: An end of the junction does not agree with germline; a read error may underlie this. The CDR3 DNA follows: TGTGCTAGCAGCTTAGTACAGCGGGTCTCTGGAAACACCATATATTTT. It translates to CASSLVQRVSGNTIYF. The V gene is TRBV7-7, the J gene TRBJ1-3; D is uncertain. CDR1 is SSHAT and CDR2 is FNYEAQ in the germline V gene (reference sequence). The CDR3 has 16 residues.

This clone was observed once. The V gene is TRBV5-1, the J gene TRBJ2-7; TRBD1 matches 10 bases. Looked up from germline, CDR1 is SGHRS and CDR2 is YFSETQ. The CDR3 sequence is 14 residues long. V was clipped by 4 bases and J by 2 bases; unmatched bases: 3. The CDR3 DNA reads TGCGCCAGCAGCACGACAGGGGGCCCCTACGAGCAGTACTTC. As protein: CASSTTGGPYEQYF.

V gene TRBV5-1 combines with J gene TRBJ2-3; D not certain. The CDR3 contains 14 residues. V shed 4 bases and J shed 2 bases, with 11 bases lying between them. The germline CDR1 and CDR2 sequences are SGHRS and YFSETQ. This CDR3 is CASSPRLSTDTQYF. In DNA form, the CDR3 reads TGCGCCAGCAGCCCTCGGTTATCCACAGATACGCAGTATTTT.